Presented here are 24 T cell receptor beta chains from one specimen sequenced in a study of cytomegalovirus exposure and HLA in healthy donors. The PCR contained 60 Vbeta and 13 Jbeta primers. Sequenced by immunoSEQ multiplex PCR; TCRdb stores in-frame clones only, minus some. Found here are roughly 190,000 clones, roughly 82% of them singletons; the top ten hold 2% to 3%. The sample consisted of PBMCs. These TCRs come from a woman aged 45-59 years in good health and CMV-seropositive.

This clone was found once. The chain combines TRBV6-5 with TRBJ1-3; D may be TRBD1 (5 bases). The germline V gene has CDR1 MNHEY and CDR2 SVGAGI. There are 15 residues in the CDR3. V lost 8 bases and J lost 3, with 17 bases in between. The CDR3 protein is CASRAGPAGGNTIYF. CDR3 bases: TGTGCCAGCCGGGCGGGGCCCGCCGGTGGAAACACCATATATTTT.

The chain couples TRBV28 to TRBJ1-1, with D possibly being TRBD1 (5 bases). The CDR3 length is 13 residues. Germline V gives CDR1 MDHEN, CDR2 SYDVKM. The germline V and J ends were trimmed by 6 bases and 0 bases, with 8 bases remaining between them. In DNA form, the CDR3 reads TGTGCCAGCAGACAGGTATTGAACACTGAAGCTTTCTTT. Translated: CASRQVLNTEAFF.

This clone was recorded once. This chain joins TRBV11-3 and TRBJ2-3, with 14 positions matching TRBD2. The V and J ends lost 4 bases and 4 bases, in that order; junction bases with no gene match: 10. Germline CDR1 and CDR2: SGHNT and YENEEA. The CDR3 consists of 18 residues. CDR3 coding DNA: TGTGCCAGCAGCTCCGGACTAGCGGGGGGTCAAAGTTCAGATACGCAGTATTTT. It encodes CASSSGLAGGQSSDTQYF.

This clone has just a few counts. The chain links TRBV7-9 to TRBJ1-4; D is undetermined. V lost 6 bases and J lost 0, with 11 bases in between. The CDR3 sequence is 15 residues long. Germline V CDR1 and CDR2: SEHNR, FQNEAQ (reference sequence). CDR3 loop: CASRPGFATNEKLFF. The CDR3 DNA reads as TGTGCCAGCAGGCCAGGATTTGCAACTAATGAAAAACTGTTTTTT. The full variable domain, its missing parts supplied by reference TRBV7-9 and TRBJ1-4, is DTGVSQNPRHKITKRGQNVTFRCDPISEHNRLYWYRQTLGQGPEFLTYFQNEAQLEKSRLLSDRFSAERPKGSFSTLEIQRTEQGDSAMYLCASRPGFATNEKLFFGSGTQLSVL.

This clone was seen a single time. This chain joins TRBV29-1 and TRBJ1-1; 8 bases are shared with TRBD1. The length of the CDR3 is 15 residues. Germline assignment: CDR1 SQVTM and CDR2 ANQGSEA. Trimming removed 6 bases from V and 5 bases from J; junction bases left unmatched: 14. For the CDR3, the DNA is TGCAGCGTCCGGCACCCTCTACAGGGGGGGACTGAAGCTTTCTTT. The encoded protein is CSVRHPLQGGTEAFF. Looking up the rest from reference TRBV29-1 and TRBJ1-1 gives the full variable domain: SAVISQKPSRDICQRGTSLTIQCQVDSQVTMMFWYRQQPGQSLTLIATANQGSEATYESGFVIDKFPISRPNLTFSTLTVSNMSPEDSSIYLCSVRHPLQGGTEAFFGQGTRLTVV.

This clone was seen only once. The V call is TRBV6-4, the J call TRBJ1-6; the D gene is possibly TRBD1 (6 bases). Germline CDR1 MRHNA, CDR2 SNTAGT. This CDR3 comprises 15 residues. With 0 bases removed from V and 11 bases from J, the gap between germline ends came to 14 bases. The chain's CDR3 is CASSDSAGVGTPLHF. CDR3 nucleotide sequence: TGTGCCAGCAGTGACTCGGCAGGGGTAGGGACACCCCTCCACTTT.

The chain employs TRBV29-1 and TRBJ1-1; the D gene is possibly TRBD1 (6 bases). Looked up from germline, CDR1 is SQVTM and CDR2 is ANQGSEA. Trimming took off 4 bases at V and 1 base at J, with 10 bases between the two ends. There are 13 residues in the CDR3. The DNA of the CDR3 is TGCAGCGTTGGCGGCAGGGGGAACACTGAAGCTTTCTTT. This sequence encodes CSVGGRGNTEAFF.

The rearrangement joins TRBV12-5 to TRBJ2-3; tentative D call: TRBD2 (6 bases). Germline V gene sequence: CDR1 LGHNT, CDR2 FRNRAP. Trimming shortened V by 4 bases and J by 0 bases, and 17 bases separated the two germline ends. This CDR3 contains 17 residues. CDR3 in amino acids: CASGSRGGTASTDTQYF. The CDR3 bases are TGTGCTAGTGGTTCCCGCGGCGGGACCGCTAGCACAGATACGCAGTATTTT.

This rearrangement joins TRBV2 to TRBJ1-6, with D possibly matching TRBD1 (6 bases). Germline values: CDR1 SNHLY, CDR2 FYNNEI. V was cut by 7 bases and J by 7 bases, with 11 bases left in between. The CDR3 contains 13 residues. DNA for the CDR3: TGTGCCAGCAACAGGGCGAGGAATTCACCCCTCCACTTT. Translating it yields CASNRARNSPLHF.

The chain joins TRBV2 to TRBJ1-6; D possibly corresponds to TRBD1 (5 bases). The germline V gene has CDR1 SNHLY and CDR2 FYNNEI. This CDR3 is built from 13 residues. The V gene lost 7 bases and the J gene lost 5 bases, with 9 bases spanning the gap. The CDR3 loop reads CASKRGDNSPLHF. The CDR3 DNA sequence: TGTGCCAGCAAGCGGGGCGATAATTCACCCCTCCACTTT.

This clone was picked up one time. CDR3 region: CASSDLLAGGETQYF. CDR3 bases: TGTGCCAGCAGTGATTTACTAGCGGGGGGAGAGACCCAGTACTTC. The chain joins TRBV2 to TRBJ2-5; 12 positions match TRBD2. The germline V gene encodes CDR1 SNHLY and CDR2 FYNNEI. V trimming: 3 bases; J trimming: 4 bases; junction bases outside the gene matches: 3. The CDR3 contains 15 residues. Complete variable domain (other parts from reference TRBV2 and TRBJ2-5): EPEVTQTPSHQVTQMGQEVILRCVPISNHLYFYWYRQILGQKVEFLVSFYNNEISEKSEIFDDQFSVERPDGSNFTLKIRSTKLEDSAMYFCASSDLLAGGETQYFGPGTRLLVL.

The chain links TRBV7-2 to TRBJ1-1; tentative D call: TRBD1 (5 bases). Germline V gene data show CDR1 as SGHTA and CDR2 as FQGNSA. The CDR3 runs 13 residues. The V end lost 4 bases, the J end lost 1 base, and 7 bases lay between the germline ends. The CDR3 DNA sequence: TGTGCCAGCAGCTCGGGGGGGAACACTGAAGCTTTCTTT. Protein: CASSSGGNTEAFF.

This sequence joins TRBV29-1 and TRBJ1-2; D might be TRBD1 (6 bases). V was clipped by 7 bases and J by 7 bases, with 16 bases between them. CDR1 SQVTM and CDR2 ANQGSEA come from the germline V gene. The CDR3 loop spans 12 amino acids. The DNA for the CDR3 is TGCAGCGCACTTGGACAGAACCTTGGCTACACCTTC. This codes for CSALGQNLGYTF.

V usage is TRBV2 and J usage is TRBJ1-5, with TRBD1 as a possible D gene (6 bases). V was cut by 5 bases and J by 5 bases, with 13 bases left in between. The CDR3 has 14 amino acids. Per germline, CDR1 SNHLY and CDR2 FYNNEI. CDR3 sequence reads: CASSPGATHQPQHF. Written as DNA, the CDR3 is TGTGCCAGCAGTCCAGGGGCGACCCATCAGCCCCAGCATTTT. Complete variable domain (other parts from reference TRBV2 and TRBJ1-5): EPEVTQTPSHQVTQMGQEVILRCVPISNHLYFYWYRQILGQKVEFLVSFYNNEISEKSEIFDDQFSVERPDGSNFTLKIRSTKLEDSAMYFCASSPGATHQPQHFGDGTRLSIL.

CDR3 residues: CASKMAGLGDEQFF. CDR3 bases: TGTGCCAGTAAAATGGCGGGTCTTGGGGATGAGCAGTTCTTC. The chain links TRBV19 to TRBJ2-1; possible D gene TRBD2, 5 bases. V was pared by 7 bases and J by 8 bases, with 18 bases between. The CDR3 contains 14 residues. The V gene's germline CDR1 is LNHDA and CDR2 SQIVND (reference sequence).

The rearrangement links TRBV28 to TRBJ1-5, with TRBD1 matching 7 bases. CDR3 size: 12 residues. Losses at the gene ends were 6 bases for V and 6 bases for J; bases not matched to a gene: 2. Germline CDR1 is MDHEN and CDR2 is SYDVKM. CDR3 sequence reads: CASRTGVQPQHF. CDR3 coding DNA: TGTGCCAGCAGAACAGGGGTTCAGCCCCAGCATTTT.

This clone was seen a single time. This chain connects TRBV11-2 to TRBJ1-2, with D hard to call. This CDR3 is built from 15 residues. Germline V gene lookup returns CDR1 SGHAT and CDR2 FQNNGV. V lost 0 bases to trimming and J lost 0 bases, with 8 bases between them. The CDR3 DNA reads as TGTGCCAGCAGCTTAGACTCGTTAGCTAACTATGGCTACACCTTC. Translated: CASSLDSLANYGYTF.

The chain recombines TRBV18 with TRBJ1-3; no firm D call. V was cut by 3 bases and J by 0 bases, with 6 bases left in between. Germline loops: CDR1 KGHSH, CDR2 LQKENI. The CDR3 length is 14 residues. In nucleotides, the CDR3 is TGTGCCAGCTCACCGAGTAGCTCTGGAAACACCATATATTTT. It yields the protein CASSPSSSGNTIYF. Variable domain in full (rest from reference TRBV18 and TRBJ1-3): NAGVMQNPRHLVRRRGQEARLRCSPMKGHSHVYWYRQLPEEGLKFMVYLQKENIIDESGMPKERFSAEFPKEGPSILRIQQVVRGDSAAYFCASSPSSSGNTIYFGEGSWLTVV.

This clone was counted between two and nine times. The CDR3 here is CASSLVQRGETQYF. The CDR3, as DNA: TGTGCCAGCAGCTTGGTGCAGCGGGGAGAGACCCAGTACTTC. The chain combines TRBV5-4 with TRBJ2-5, with TRBD2 identical over 7 bases. CDR3 length equals 14 residues. Trimming at V came to 0 bases and at J to 4 bases, leaving 3 bases not matched to a gene. Germline-derived CDR1 and CDR2 are SGHNT and YYREEE (reference sequence).

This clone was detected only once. The CDR3 coding sequence is TGTGCCAGCAGCCCCGGACAGGGGCAGCAGTTCTTC. This translates into CASSPGQGQQFF. This chain links TRBV25-1 with TRBJ2-1; TRBD1 matches 9 bases. Trimming at V came to 6 bases and at J to 11 bases, leaving 5 bases not matched to a gene. Germline V CDR1 and CDR2: MGHDK, SYGVNS. The CDR3 has 12 residues.

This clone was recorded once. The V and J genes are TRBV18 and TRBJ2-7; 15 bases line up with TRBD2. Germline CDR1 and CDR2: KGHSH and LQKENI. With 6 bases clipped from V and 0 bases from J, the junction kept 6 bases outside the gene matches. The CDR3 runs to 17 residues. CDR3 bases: TGTGCCAGCTCGGTGGGGACTAGCGGGGGGATCTCCTACGAGCAGTACTTC. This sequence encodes CASSVGTSGGISYEQYF. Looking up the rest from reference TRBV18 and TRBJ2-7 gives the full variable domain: NAGVMQNPRHLVRRRGQEARLRCSPMKGHSHVYWYRQLPEEGLKFMVYLQKENIIDESGMPKERFSAEFPKEGPSILRIQQVVRGDSAAYFCASSVGTSGGISYEQYFGPGTRLTVT.

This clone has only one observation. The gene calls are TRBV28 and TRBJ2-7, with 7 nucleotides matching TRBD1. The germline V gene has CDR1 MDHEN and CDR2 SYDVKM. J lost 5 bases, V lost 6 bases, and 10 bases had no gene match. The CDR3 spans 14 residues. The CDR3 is CASSQAFDRDEQYF. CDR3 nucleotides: TGTGCCAGCAGCCAGGCCTTCGACAGGGACGAGCAGTACTTC.

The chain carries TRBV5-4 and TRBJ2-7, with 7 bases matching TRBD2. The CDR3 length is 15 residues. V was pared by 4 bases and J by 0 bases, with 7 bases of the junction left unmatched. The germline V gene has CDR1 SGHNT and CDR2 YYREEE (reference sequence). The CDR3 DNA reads TGTGCCAGCAGCGGGGACTATAGGAGCTCCTACGAGCAGTACTTC. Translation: CASSGDYRSSYEQYF. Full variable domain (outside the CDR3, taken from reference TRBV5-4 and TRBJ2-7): ETGVTQSPTHLIKTRGQQVTLRCSSQSGHNTVSWYQQALGQGPQFIFQYYREEENGRGNFPPRFSGLQFPNYSSELNVNALELDDSALYLCASSGDYRSSYEQYFGPGTRLTVT.

The CDR3 protein is CASSGQTNTEAFF. In DNA, the CDR3 is TGCGCCAGCTCTGGACAGACGAACACTGAAGCTTTCTTT. V gene TRBV10-2 combines with J gene TRBJ1-1, with a possible D match to TRBD1 (6 bases). Germline V gene data show CDR1 as WSHSY and CDR2 as SAAADI. V lost 8 bases to trimming and J lost 1 base, with 11 bases between them. This CDR3 is built from 13 residues.